This is a list of T cell receptor beta chains from one sample in a study of long-term antiretroviral therapy in people with HIV. Measured with immunoSEQ multiplex PCR; TCRdb has only the in-frame clones, and not every one. Of 35,000 to 40,000 clones detected, approximately 85% appear once; the ten largest clones hold about 11%. Sequences were derived from unsorted PBMCs, sampled 2.2 years after starting antiretroviral therapy. Receptors originate from a man younger than 30 with HIV. Both conserved end residues are trimmed from each CDR3. D genes are given only for firm matches.

>TRBV27|TRBJ2-1|TRBD2
ASSLSFDGRDYNEQF
>TRBV7-3|TRBJ2-2|.
ASSLTTAVTGELF
>TRBV11-2|TRBJ2-1|.
ASSQPGRLSSYNEQF
>TRBV9|TRBJ1-5|TRBD1
ASSGDSSNQPQH
>TRBV7-9|TRBJ2-5|.
ASSLVSSGEETQY
>TRBV30|TRBJ1-2|.
AGEDRSRYGYT
>TRBV2|TRBJ1-1|.
ASSPWTVNTEAF
>TRBV19|TRBJ1-2|.
ASSPQRGSFNGYT
>TRBV5-1|TRBJ2-5|.
ASSSGKETQY
>TRBV7-6|TRBJ2-7|TRBD2
ASSLGVAGFSYEQY
>TRBV27|TRBJ2-3|.
ASSLGLGTDTQY
>TRBV19|TRBJ2-7|.
ASSIGSPGYEQY
>TRBV28|TRBJ2-2|.
ASSSLRGGTGELF
>TRBV19|TRBJ2-7|TRBD1
ASSPGTGRGEQY
>TRBV30|TRBJ1-4|.
AFAGRGRSEKLF
>TRBV27|TRBJ2-3|TRBD2
ASSFARESTDTQY
>TRBV11-3|TRBJ2-2|TRBD1
ASSSSTGVTGELF
>TRBV29-1|TRBJ1-1|.
SVSRDSTEAF
>TRBV7-2|TRBJ2-1|.
ASSPRGLSDEQF
>TRBV28|TRBJ1-5|TRBD1
ASSLGPGGKGQPQH
>TRBV9|TRBJ1-1|.
ASSPYRGGTEAF
>TRBV4-1|TRBJ2-7|TRBD1
ASSQVDRGPYEQY
>TRBV19|TRBJ1-1|.
ASSAREGTEAF
>TRBV5-1|TRBJ2-5|.
ASSSRDGARETQY
>TRBV18|TRBJ1-5|.
ASSPRREYSNQPQH
>TRBV5-4|TRBJ2-1|.
AIERVGSYNEQF
>TRBV19|TRBJ1-1|.
ASSTHGGAEAF
>TRBV7-8|TRBJ2-2|.
ASSLGSNTGELF
>TRBV27|TRBJ2-7|.
ASSLLSNSYEQY
>TRBV28|TRBJ1-2|.
ASSLFGNPGGYT
>TRBV7-2|TRBJ2-7|TRBD1
ASSPEGATEQY
>TRBV30|TRBJ2-7|TRBD1
ACTGDLTDEQY
>TRBV18|TRBJ2-3|.
ASSPALGRDSTDTQY
>TRBV7-9|TRBJ1-2|.
ASSLSRDGGYGYT
>TRBV9|TRBJ2-7|TRBD2
ASSHPLAGGSYEQY
>TRBV5-6|TRBJ2-5|.
ASSLLREGGVAGETQY
>TRBV5-1|TRBJ2-2|TRBD1
ASSTGTANTGELF
>TRBV7-6|TRBJ2-1|TRBD2
ASSNSLAGANYNEQF
>TRBV29-1|TRBJ2-2|.
SVGEGELF
>TRBV2|TRBJ2-7|TRBD2
ASSEDPGLAFYEQY
>TRBV5-1|TRBJ2-2|.
ASSLARQGNTGELF
>TRBV4-1|TRBJ2-3|TRBD1
ASSLRQGALSTDTQY
>TRBV7-3|TRBJ2-7|.
ASSSYEQY
>TRBV10-3|TRBJ2-3|TRBD2
AIKDGRTDTQY
>TRBV18|TRBJ2-1|.
ASSPNIDRNEQF
>TRBV5-4|TRBJ1-1|TRBD1
ASSLTLTGVEAF
>TRBV6-1|TRBJ2-3|.
ASSEPPPRLLLGTDTQY
>TRBV2|TRBJ1-2|.
ASSETAKGSYGYT
>TRBV30|TRBJ1-5|TRBD1
AWGRQGAWSQPQH
>TRBV9|TRBJ2-1|TRBD2
ASGGTSEAGWQF
>TRBV5-1|TRBJ2-6|.
ASSLTFTGANVLT
>TRBV5-1|TRBJ1-3|.
ASSLDVVGSYSGNTIY
>TRBV4-1|TRBJ2-7|.
ASSHITGYEQY
>TRBV5-4|TRBJ1-3|.
ASSLGSSRAGNTIY
>TRBV7-2|TRBJ1-5|.
ASSPDVSNQPQH
>TRBV5-4|TRBJ2-2|TRBD2
ASSPGTSLNTGELF
>TRBV7-9|TRBJ1-1|.
ASSPNGLDNTEAF